This is a list of T cell receptor beta chains from one sample in a study of T cells in localized non-small cell lung cancer. The protocol was immunoSEQ multiplex PCR, while the TCRdb copy is restricted to in-frame clones and leaves out a portion. The sample holds 64,000 or so clones, almost 90% seen once. The source was peripheral blood, collected before any cancer treatment. These receptor sequences come from a woman between 35 and 70 years old with stage I lung adenocarcinoma. Each CDR3 is given with its conserved first and last residue. D genes are given only for firm matches. Clone size is shown for a subset of rows, as once, few, many or a class of expanded clone.

clone_size	d_call	j_call	v_call	cdr3_aa	cdr3_nt
.	TRBD2	TRBJ2-5	TRBV5-4	CASSPGLAGDETQYF	TGTGCCAGCAGCCCTGGACTAGCGGGAGATGAGACCCAGTACTTC
.	.	TRBJ2-2	TRBV7-3	CASSQGGATGELFF	TGTGCCAGCTCCCAAGGAGGGGCCACCGGGGAGCTGTTTTTT
.	TRBD2	TRBJ2-7	TRBV11-2	CASSWGSGSLYEQYF	TGTGCCAGCAGCTGGGGTAGCGGGAGTTTGTACGAGCAGTACTTC
.	.	TRBJ2-5	TRBV5-6	CASSLGLPGETQYF	TGTGCCAGCAGCTTGGGCCTACCTGGGGAGACCCAGTACTTC
.	TRBD1	TRBJ1-4	TRBV28	CASSLRDSNEKLFF	TGTGCCAGCAGTTTAAGGGACAGCAATGAAAAACTGTTTTTT
.	TRBD2	TRBJ2-1	TRBV25-1	CASHHSTSGRAVTWEQFF	TGTGCCAGCCACCACTCGACTAGCGGGAGAGCCGTTACATGGGAGCAGTTCTTC
.	.	TRBJ1-1	TRBV6-5	CASSDRDVNTEAFF	TGTGCCAGCAGCGACCGGGACGTTAACACTGAAGCTTTCTTT
.	.	TRBJ2-7	TRBV5-4	CASSPQQNPSVGDEQYF	TGTGCCAGCAGCCCACAGCAAAACCCTAGCGTGGGGGACGAGCAGTACTTC
.	.	TRBJ2-1	TRBV5-1	CASSLDISSYNEQFF	TGCGCCAGCAGCTTGGACATTAGCTCCTACAATGAGCAGTTCTTC
.	.	TRBJ2-1	TRBV18	CASSSSTNEQFF	TGTGCCAGCTCATCTAGCACCAATGAGCAGTTCTTC
once	TRBD2	TRBJ2-5	TRBV5-6	CASSLPGLDKETQYF	TGTGCCAGCAGCTTACCCGGACTAGATAAAGAGACCCAGTACTTC
.	.	TRBJ2-7	TRBV28	CASASFAGAGYEQYF	TGTGCCAGCGCATCCTTCGCGGGGGCGGGGTACGAGCAGTACTTC
.	TRBD1	TRBJ2-7	TRBV6-5	CASSYGQGREQYF	TGTGCCAGCAGTTACGGACAGGGGCGCGAGCAGTACTTC
.	TRBD1	TRBJ1-1	TRBV11-2	CASSLMGTGGTEAFF	TGTGCCAGCAGCCTAATGGGGACAGGGGGTACTGAAGCTTTCTTT
.	TRBD2	TRBJ2-5	TRBV5-1	CASSLILAGEETQYF	TGCGCCAGCAGCTTGATACTAGCGGGGGAAGAGACCCAGTACTTC
.	.	TRBJ2-1	TRBV5-1	CASRDSNEQFF	TGCGCCAGCAGGGATTCGAATGAGCAGTTCTTC
.	TRBD1	TRBJ1-5	TRBV7-2	CASSDRGNQPQHF	TGTGCCAGCAGCGACAGGGGCAATCAGCCCCAGCATTTT
.	.	TRBJ2-7	TRBV27	CASRPSSRSLEQYF	TGTGCCAGCAGACCGTCCTCTAGGTCTCTCGAGCAGTACTTC
.	TRBD1	TRBJ1-2	TRBV11-2	CASTDTGGGGGYTF	TGTGCCAGCACCGATACAGGGGGCGGAGGCGGCTACACCTTC
.	.	TRBJ2-2	TRBV18	CASSALTVNTGELFF	TGTGCCAGCTCAGCCCTGACAGTTAACACCGGGGAGCTGTTTTTT
.	.	TRBJ1-4	TRBV5-1	CASSPQQPVQGEKLFF	TGCGCCAGCAGCCCCCAACAACCGGTTCAAGGTGAAAAACTGTTTTTT
once	TRBD1	TRBJ2-7	TRBV7-3	CASSPRQGDEQYF	TGTGCCAGCAGCCCGCGACAGGGAGACGAGCAGTACTTC
once	.	TRBJ1-2	TRBV29-1	CSVEDQTGKYGYTF	TGCAGCGTTGAAGACCAAACAGGGAAATATGGCTACACCTTC
.	TRBD1	TRBJ2-7	TRBV7-3	CASSLGTGATYEQYF	TGTGCCAGCAGCTTAGGGACAGGGGCGACCTACGAGCAGTACTTC
.	.	TRBJ1-1	TRBV28	CASSSRRGSMNTEAFF	TGTGCCAGCAGCTCACGCCGGGGATCTATGAACACTGAAGCTTTCTTT
.	.	TRBJ2-7	TRBV2	CASWSLKGTDEQYF	TGTGCCAGCTGGTCTTTAAAGGGGACGGACGAGCAGTACTTC
.	.	TRBJ1-2	TRBV28	CASSFGTAHNYGYTF	TGTGCCAGCAGTTTCGGTACAGCCCATAACTATGGCTACACCTTC
.	TRBD2	TRBJ2-2	TRBV7-9	CATGTSGRASTGELFF	TGTGCCACCGGGACTAGCGGGAGGGCCTCCACCGGGGAGCTGTTTTTT
.	.	TRBJ1-4	TRBV18	CASSLLYDGEREKLFF	TGTGCCAGCTCACTACTGTACGATGGAGAGAGGGAAAAACTGTTTTTT
.	.	TRBJ2-3	TRBV5-1	CASSLAGDTQYF	TGCGCCAGCAGCTTGGCCGGAGATACGCAGTATTTT
.	.	TRBJ1-2	TRBV29-1	CSVEGSRGGGYGYTF	TGCAGCGTTGAAGGGAGTAGGGGGGGAGGCTATGGCTACACCTTC
.	TRBD1	TRBJ2-1	TRBV5-1	CASSLGGSELNEQFF	TGCGCCAGCAGCCTAGGGGGCAGCGAGTTAAATGAGCAGTTCTTC
.	TRBD1	TRBJ2-1	TRBV9	CASSVHPGTGMDEQFF	TGTGCCAGCAGCGTCCACCCGGGGACAGGGATGGATGAGCAGTTCTTC